The entry below gives a single T cell receptor beta chain sequence along with its context. The antigen is undetermined. The data belong to a study of human T cells and chemical hapten exposure. Overall study context: The study traced per-sample TCR yield variation mainly to small differences in pooled library volumes. Study conclusions and caveats: With DPC sensitization, TCRs exceeding 1 in 1000 frequency showed no change.

Indicated time point: pre-sensitization, week 0. Treatment noted: therapeutic diphenylcyclopropenone sensitization with weekly scalp DPC. Blood draws preceded each patch test application. Deletions cut 4 bases from V and 2 bases from J, with 5 bases between. This CDR3 comprises 12 residues. Germline V gives CDR1 SGHTA, CDR2 FQGNSA. What the library attached to individual cDNA molecules were unique molecular identifiers. TCRdb re-called the RACE reads with MiXCR, one entry per CDR3 protein. The data contain 270,000 or so distinct CDR3 sequences, about 7.7% of them seen just once; the ten biggest clones take up 1.2%.

The sequence was collected from a man aged 18-30 years with alopecia areata. Some clones in this sample may be carry-over from other donors' samples. This specimen consisted of whole blood, obtained in connection with sensitization to the hapten diphenylcyclopropenone (DPC). The chain employs TRBV7-2 and TRBJ2-5; no clear D gene. CDR3 bases: TGTGCCAGCAGCTACCAACAAGAGACCCAGTACTTC. Protein product: CASSYQQETQYF.